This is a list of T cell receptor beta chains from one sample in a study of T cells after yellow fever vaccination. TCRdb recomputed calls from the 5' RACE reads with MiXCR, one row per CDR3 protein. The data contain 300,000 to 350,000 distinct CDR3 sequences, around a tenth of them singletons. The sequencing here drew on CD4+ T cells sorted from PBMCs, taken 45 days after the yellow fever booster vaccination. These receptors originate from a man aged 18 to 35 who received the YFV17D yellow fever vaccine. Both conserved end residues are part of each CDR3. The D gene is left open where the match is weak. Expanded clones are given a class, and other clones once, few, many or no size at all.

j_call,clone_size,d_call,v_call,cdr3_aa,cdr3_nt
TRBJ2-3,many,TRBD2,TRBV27,CASTKRGGLTDTQYF,TGTGCCAGTACAAAGCGGGGGGGCCTCACAGATACGCAGTATTTT
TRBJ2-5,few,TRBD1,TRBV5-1,CASSLATGQEATQYF,TGCGCCAGCAGCTTGGCCACGGGACAGGAGGCGACCCAGTACTTC
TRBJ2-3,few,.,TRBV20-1,CSAAGQSTDTQYF,TGCAGTGCCGCCGGGCAGAGCACAGATACGCAGTATTTT
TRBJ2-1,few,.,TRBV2,CASGRALASNEQFF,TGTGCCAGCGGTCGTGCGCTGGCCTCCAATGAGCAGTTCTTC
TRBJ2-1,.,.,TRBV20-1,CSARSSRGGSYNEQFF,TGCAGTGCTAGAAGTAGCAGGGGGGGTTCCTACAATGAGCAGTTCTTC
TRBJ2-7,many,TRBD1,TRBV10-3,CAIKERDSSDEQYF,TGTGCCATCAAGGAAAGGGACAGCTCGGACGAGCAGTACTTC
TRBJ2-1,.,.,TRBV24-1,CATSDFRGNEQFF,TGTGCCACCAGTGATTTTCGGGGGAATGAGCAGTTCTTC
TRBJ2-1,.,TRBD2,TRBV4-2,CASSQDLLAGGPGASEQFF,TGTGCCAGCAGCCAAGACTTACTAGCGGGGGGACCTGGGGCGAGTGAGCAGTTCTTC
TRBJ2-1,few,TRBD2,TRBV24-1,CATSDGGLAGDNEQFF,TGTGCCACCAGTGATGGAGGACTAGCGGGGGACAATGAGCAGTTCTTC
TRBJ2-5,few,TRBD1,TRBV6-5,CATQGDQETQYF,TGTGCCACCCAGGGGGATCAAGAGACCCAGTACTTC
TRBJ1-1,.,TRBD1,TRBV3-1,CASSPTGVAEAFF,TGTGCCAGCAGCCCCACAGGGGTAGCTGAAGCTTTCTTT
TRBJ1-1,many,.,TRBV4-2,CASSQGDPDGTEAFF,TGTGCCAGCAGCCAGGGGGACCCCGATGGGACTGAAGCTTTCTTT
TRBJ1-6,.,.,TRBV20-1,CSGRGLGSPLHF,TGCAGTGGGCGGGGCTTGGGTTCACCCCTCCACTTT
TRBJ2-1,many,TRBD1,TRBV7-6,CASSTGGRYNEQFF,TGTGCCAGCAGCACAGGGGGCCGGTACAATGAGCAGTTCTTC
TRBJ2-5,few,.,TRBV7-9,CASSFSGTVETQYF,TGTGCCAGCAGCTTTTCGGGTACCGTCGAGACCCAGTACTTC
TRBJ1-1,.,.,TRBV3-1,CASSNLRGGTEAFF,TGTGCCAGCAGCAACCTCAGGGGAGGGACTGAAGCTTTCTTT
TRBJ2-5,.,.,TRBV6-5,CAFSAQVGETQYF,TGTGCCTTCAGCGCCCAGGTGGGAGAGACCCAGTACTTC
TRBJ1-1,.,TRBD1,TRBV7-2,CASSLETGVAAFF,TGTGCCAGCAGCTTAGAGACAGGGGTTGCAGCTTTCTTT
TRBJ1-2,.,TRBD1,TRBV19,CASCAGTGDYGYTF,TGTGCCAGTTGCGCCGGGACAGGGGACTATGGCTACACCTTC
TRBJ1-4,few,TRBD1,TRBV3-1,CASSRRQGGGEKLFF,TGTGCCAGCAGCAGACGACAGGGAGGAGGCGAAAAACTGTTTTTT
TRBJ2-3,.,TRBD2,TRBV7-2,CASRKAGVHTDTQYF,TGTGCCAGCAGAAAAGCGGGGGTGCACACAGATACGCAGTATTTT
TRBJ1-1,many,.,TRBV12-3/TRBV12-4,CASSLAGRNTEAFF,TGTGCCAGCAGTTTAGCAGGGCGGAACACTGAAGCTTTCTTT
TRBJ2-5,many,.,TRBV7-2,CASSPNRETQYF,TGTGCCAGCAGCCCCAACAGGGAGACCCAGTACTTC
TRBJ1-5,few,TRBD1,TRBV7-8,CASSPRQGIFSNQPQHF,TGTGCCAGCAGCCCGAGACAGGGGATATTCAGCAATCAGCCCCAGCATTTT
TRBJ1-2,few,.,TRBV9,CASSATVYGYTF,TGTGCCAGCAGCGCGACGGTCTATGGCTACACCTTC
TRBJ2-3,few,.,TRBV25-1,CASSEVDTQYF,TGTGCCAGCAGCGAAGTCGATACGCAGTATTTT
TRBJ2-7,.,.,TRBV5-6,CASSLTWGYEQYF,TGTGCCAGCAGCTTGACCTGGGGTTACGAGCAGTACTTC
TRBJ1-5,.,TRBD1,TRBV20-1,CSARGEQGGQPQHF,TGCAGTGCTCGAGGGGAACAGGGGGGACAGCCCCAGCATTTT